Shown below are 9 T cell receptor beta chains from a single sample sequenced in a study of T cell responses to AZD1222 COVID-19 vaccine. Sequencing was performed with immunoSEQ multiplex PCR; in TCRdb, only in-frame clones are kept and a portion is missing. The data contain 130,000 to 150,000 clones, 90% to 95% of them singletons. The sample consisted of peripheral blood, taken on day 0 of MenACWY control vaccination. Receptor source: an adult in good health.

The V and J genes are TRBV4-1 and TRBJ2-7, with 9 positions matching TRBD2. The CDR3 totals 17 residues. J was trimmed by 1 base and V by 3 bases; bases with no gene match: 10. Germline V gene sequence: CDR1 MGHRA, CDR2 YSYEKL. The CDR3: CASSQSALAGQSYEQYF. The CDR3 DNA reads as TGCGCCAGCAGCCAGAGTGCCCTAGCGGGACAGTCCTACGAGCAGTACTTC.

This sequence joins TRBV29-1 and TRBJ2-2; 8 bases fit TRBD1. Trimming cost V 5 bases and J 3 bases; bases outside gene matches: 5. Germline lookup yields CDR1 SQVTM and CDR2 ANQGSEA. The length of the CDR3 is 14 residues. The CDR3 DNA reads TGCAGCGTTCGTAGACAGGGGTACACCGGGGAGCTGTTTTTT. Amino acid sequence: CSVRRQGYTGELFF.

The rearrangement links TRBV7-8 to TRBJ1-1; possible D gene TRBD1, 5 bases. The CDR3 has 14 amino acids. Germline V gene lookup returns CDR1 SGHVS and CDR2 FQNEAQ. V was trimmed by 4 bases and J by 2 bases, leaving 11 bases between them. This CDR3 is CASSWGTRNTEAFF. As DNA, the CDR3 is TGTGCCAGCAGCTGGGGCACTCGAAACACTGAAGCTTTCTTT.

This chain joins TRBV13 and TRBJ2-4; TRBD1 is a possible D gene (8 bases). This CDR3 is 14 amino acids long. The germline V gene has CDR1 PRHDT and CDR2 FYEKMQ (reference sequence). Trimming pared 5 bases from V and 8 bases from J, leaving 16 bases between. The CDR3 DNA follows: TGTGCCAGCAGCCTTCGACAGGGGAGGGACATTCAGTACTTC. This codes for CASSLRQGRDIQYF.

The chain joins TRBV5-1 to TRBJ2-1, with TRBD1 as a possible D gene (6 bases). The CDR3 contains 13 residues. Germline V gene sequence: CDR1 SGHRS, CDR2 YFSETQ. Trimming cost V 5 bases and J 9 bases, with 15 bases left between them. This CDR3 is CASSWDTGREQFF. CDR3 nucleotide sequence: TGCGCCAGCAGTTGGGACACCGGGCGTGAGCAGTTCTTC.

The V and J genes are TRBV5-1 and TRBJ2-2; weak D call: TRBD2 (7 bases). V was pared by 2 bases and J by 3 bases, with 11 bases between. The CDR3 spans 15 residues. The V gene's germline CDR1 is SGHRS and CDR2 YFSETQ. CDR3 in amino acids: CASSFTGRDTGELFF. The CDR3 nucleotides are TGCGCCAGCAGCTTTACAGGGAGGGACACCGGGGAGCTGTTTTTT.

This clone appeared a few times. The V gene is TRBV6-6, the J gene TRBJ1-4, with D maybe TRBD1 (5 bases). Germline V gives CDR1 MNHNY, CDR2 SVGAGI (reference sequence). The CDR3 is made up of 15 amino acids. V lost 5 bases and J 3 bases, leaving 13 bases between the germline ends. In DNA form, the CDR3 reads TGTGCCAGCAGTCTTTCCAGGGTTTCTAATGAAAAACTGTTTTTT. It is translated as CASSLSRVSNEKLFF.

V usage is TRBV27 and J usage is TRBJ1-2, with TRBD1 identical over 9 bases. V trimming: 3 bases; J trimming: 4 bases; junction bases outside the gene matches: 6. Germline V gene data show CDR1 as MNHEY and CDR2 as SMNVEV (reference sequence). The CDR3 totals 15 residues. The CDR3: CASSFRDRVAYGYTF. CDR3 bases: TGTGCCAGCAGTTTCAGGGACAGGGTAGCCTATGGCTACACCTTC.

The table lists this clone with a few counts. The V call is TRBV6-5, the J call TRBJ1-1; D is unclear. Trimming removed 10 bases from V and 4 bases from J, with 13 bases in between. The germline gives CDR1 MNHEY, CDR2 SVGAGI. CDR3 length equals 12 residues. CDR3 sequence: CATSRPSTEAFF. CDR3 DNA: TGTGCCACCTCACGCCCTAGCACTGAAGCTTTCTTT.